The following is a T cell receptor (beta chain) sequence with its context. One junction end does not reproduce the germline sequence, and a read error may be involved. The template used for profiling TCR beta VDJ and CDR3 was genomic DNA. TCRdb re-called the reads through MiXCR, storing one row per CDR3 protein. Of around 200,000 distinct CDR3 sequences listed, under 55% are singletons. These data originate in a study of CD8+CD57+ T cells in acquired aplastic anemia. Those patients picked for sequencing had displayed CD8+CD57+ cell expansion on flow cytometry. The TCR was taken from a human donor with aplastic anemia. Sequenced material: sorted CD4+, CD8+, or CD8+CD57+ T cells (not recorded which) from PBMCs.

The DNA of the CDR3 is TGCGCCAGCAGTGAGAGTCCGCTTCCAGCCAAGAACATTCAGTACTTC. This translates into CASSESPLPAKNIQYF. The rearrangement uses TRBV10-2 and TRBJ2-4; D ambiguous. Germline values: CDR1 WSHSY, CDR2 SAAADI. CDR3 length equals 16 residues.